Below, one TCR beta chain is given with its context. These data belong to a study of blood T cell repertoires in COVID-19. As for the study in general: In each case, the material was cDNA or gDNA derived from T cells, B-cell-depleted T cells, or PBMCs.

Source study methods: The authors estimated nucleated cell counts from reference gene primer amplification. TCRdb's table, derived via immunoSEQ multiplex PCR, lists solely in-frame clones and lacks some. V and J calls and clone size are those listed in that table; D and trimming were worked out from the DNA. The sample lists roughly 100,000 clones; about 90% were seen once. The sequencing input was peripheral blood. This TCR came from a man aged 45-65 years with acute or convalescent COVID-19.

The CDR3 loop is CASSFDFYGYTF. CDR3 sequence (DNA): TGCGCCAGCAGCTTCGACTTCTATGGCTACACCTTC. The chain employs TRBV5-1 and TRBJ1-2; D not certain. Germline V gene data show CDR1 as SGHRS and CDR2 as YFSETQ. V was pared by 2 bases and J by 4 bases, with 6 bases between. This CDR3 comprises 12 residues.